This TCR beta chain came from a study of blood T cell repertoires in COVID-19. The wider study: Donors in the United States, Italy and Spain gave samples during acute or convalescent COVID-19.

Concerning this clone itself: One end of the junction does not line up with germline, which may come from a read error.

Those enrolled, adults aged about 18 to 89 years, came from roughly 23 US areas. CDR1 is SGHNT, CDR2 YYREEE, per germline (reference sequence). This CDR3 has 16 residues. Generated by immunoSEQ multiplex PCR, the TCRdb table keeps only in-frame clones and is missing some. Among more than 300,000 clones, roughly 90% were seen once, and the ten largest hold about 4.2%. V and J are TRBV5-4 and TRBJ1-6; 11 bases map to TRBD1. Sequencing was done on a sample of PBMCs or T cells enriched from blood (not recorded which). This TCR was recovered from a woman in her twenties or thirties who had been exposed to COVID-19. CDR3 nucleotide sequence: TGTGCCGGCAGCTTGCTAGGACAGGGGGCGAATTCACCCCTCCACTTT. Translating it yields CAGSLLGQGANSPLHF.